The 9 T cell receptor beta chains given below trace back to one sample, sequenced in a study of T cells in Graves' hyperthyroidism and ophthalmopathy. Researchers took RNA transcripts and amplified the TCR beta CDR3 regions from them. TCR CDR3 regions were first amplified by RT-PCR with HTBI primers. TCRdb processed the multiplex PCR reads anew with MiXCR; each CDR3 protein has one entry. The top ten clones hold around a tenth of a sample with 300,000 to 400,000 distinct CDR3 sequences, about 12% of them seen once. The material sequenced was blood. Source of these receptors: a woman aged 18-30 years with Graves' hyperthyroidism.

The CDR3 loop reads CASSLSEYGYTF. CDR3 bases: TGTGCCAGCAGTTTATCAGAATATGGCTACACCTTC. The chain couples TRBV12-3 or TRBV12-4 to TRBJ1-2; no clear D gene. CDR3 size: 12 residues. V dropped 2 bases and J dropped 5 bases, with 6 bases sitting between them.

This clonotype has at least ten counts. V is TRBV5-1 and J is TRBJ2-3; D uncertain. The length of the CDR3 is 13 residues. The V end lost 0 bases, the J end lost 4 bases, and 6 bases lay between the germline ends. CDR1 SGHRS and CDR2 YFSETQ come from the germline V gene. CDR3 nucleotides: TGCGCCAGCAGCTTGGTGGGTTCAGATACGCAGTATTTT. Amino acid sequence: CASSLVGSDTQYF.

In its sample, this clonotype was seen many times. The CDR3 loop reads CASMDRGPPREQYF. CDR3 nucleotide sequence: TGTGCCAGCATGGACAGGGGGCCTCCCCGCGAGCAGTACTTC. The chain combines TRBV2 with TRBJ2-7, with 11 nucleotides matching TRBD1. Germline V lookup: CDR1 SNHLY, CDR2 FYNNEI. V lost 7 bases and J lost 6; bases outside the gene matches: 8. CDR3 length: 14 amino acids.

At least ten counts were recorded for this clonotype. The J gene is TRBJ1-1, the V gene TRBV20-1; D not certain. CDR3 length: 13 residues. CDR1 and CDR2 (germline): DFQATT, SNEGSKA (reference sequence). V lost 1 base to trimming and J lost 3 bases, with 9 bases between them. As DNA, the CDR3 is TGCAGTGCTAGAGGGTCCAGCTACACTGAAGCTTTCTTT. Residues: CSARGSSYTEAFF.

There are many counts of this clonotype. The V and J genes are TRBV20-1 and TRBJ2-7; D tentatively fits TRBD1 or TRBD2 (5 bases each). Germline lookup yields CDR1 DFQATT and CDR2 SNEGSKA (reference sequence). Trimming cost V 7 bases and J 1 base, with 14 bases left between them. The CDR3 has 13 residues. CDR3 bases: TGCAGTGTTCCCGGGACGGATTCCTACGAGCAGTACTTC. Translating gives CSVPGTDSYEQYF.

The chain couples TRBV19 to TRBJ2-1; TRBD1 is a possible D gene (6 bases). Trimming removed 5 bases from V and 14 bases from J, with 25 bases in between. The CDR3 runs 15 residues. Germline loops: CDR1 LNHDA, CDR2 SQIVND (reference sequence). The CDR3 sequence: CASSPGGFQPLGEFF. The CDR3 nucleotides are TGTGCCAGTAGTCCTGGGGGCTTCCAACCCCTGGGGGAGTTCTTC.

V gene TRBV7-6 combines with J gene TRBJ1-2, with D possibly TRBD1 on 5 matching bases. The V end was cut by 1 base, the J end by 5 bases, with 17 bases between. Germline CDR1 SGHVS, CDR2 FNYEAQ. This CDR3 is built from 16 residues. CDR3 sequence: CASSLGSGAAPYGYTF. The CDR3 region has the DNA TGTGCCAGCAGCTTAGGTTCTGGGGCAGCCCCATATGGCTACACCTTC.

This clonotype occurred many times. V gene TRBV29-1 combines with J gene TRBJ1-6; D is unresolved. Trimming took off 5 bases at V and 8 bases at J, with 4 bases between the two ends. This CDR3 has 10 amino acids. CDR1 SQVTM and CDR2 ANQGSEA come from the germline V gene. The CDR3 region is CSVTYSPLHF. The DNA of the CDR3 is TGCAGCGTTACGTATTCACCCCTCCACTTT.

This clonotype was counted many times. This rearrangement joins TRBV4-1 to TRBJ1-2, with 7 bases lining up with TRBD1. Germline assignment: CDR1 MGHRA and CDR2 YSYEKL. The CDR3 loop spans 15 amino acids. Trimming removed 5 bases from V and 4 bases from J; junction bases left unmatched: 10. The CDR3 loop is CASSISDRAVYGYTF. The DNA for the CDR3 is TGCGCCAGCAGCATAAGCGACAGGGCGGTCTATGGCTACACCTTC.